The clone carrying this T cell receptor (beta chain) was detected only once. One end of the junction is discordant with germline, which a read error may explain. Original processing methods: Reference gene primer amplification yielded estimated nucleated cell counts. Assay: immunoSEQ multiplex PCR; the TCRdb copy retains only in-frame clones and omits some. V and J calls and clone size are given by that table; D and trimming were obtained from the DNA. The repertoire holds approximately 210,000 clones, with 80% as singletons. This sample was included in a study of blood T cell repertoires in COVID-19. Study-level background: Spain, Italy and the United States supplied samples that represented acute and convalescent COVID-19.

The CDR3 has 14 amino acids. Germline V gene data show CDR1 as LNHDA and CDR2 as SQIVND (reference sequence). The sequence came from a man in his thirties or forties with acute COVID-19. The sample taken for sequencing was PBMCs or T cells enriched from blood (not recorded which). The chain recombines TRBV19 with TRBJ1-1; D remains unclear. CDR3 nucleotides: TGTACCAGTACGACCAGACTAATGAACACTGAAGCTTTCTTT. Translated: CTSTTRLMNTEAFF.